A single T cell receptor beta chain is shown here with its context. Taking its sample share into account, this clonotype is medium-sized (0.01 to 0.1%). Its specific antigen is unknown. The input lacks base qualities; no much larger clone sits a single base away. For sequencing, an Illumina MiSeq was employed. Multiplex PCR with BIOMED2 TRB-A/B primer pools was used to amplify TRB rearrangements. Illumina-compatible adapters and 7-nucleotide sample barcodes were attached to the amplicons through two consecutive PCRs. All library PCRs used Phusion HS II polymerase. Amplicons were purified from gel with the NucleoSpin Gel and PCR Clean-up kit, quantified on Qubit, and pooled at 3 to 5 nM. The quality of the amplicon pool was checked on an Agilent 2100 Bioanalyzer prior to Illumina next-generation sequencing. Per the original workflow: Annotation of TRB rearrangements was performed with MiXCR 3.0.8 using the default MiXCR reference library. Non-productive reads and sequences with fewer than 2 reads were excluded, and each unique CDR3 nucleotide sequence counted as one clone. R 3.5.1 was used to calculate clonality, diversity, richness and V-J gene usage. TCR clustering by CDR3 similarity used GLIPH2, with generation probabilities calculated by OLGA. Only GLIPH2 clusters containing at least four unique TCR clonotypes present in at least three individuals were kept. The public reads were quality trimmed at Q25 with fastp and then assembled into clones with MiXCR by TCRdb, keeping productive beta chains. One record per CDR3 amino acid sequence lists the most common genes and DNA. None of the V and J calls come from the authors' own analysis; TCRdb made them. The sample table holds 20,000 to 25,000 distinct CDR3 sequences, of which about 31% were seen once. Roughly 2.1% of the sample is in the top ten clones.

The source of the sample is a study of T and B cells in COVID-19 patients (dated by TCRdb to 2019 to 2021). Context from the whole study: Using TRB and IGH repertoire sequencing of peripheral blood, the study characterized adaptive immunity in COVID-19 patients who had active infection or had recovered. For the repertoire analyses, the comparison was an age-matched reference group of roughly 40 healthy donors who were negative for COVID-19 antibodies. Comorbidities linked to unfavorable COVID-19 outcome were present in most of the 20 patients in the active-infection cohort. Over 7 million TCR sequences were analysed from a TCR and BCR sequence repository that comprised some 40 patients and 65 to 75 time points. A couple of patients were in both the active and recovered cohorts because samples existed from active disease and from after recovery. A recovered cohort was made up of 19 patients contributing 20 samples, mostly after mild to moderate COVID-19 managed as outpatients. As many as 9 follow-up blood samples were taken per patient, and some of the samples covered different disease stages within the same individual. Critical illness requiring mechanical ventilation or ECMO was present in about 55% of the 20 patients in the active-infection cohort. A median age of approximately 32 years was recorded in the recovered cohort versus about 70 years in the active-infection cohort. Summary of the overall study and its limitations: TRB repertoires were highly clonal in active COVID-19, whereas diversity and richness at recovery rose above healthy donor levels. TRBV/TRBJ gene usage was reported as strongly skewed in patients with COVID-19. Specific T cell subsets (CD4+/Treg/CD8+) and sorted SARS-CoV-2-responsive or tetramer+ T cells had not yet been sequenced, and these experiments were ongoing. The cohort was considered too small to assess HLA contributions to COVID-19 susceptibility or severity. A total of roughly 2,500 exclusive TCR clusters, including 30 to 40 low-pGen clusters, were found in the recovered cohort. Blood samples obtained from mildly ill patients during symptoms, as well as early samples obtained from severe cases, were available only in scarce numbers. Prospective validation of the reported TCR clusters was stated to be required before clinical use.

Between the V and J ends, shortened by 3 bases and 0 bases respectively, the junction contains 2 bases. CDR1 is given as KGHSH and CDR2 as LQKENI, both from the germline V gene. The CDR3 runs 13 residues from the cysteine to the phenylalanine. Here the CDR3 DNA is all that survives: 39 bases in frame from base 1. TRB repertoires were amplified using roughly 230-550 ng of genomic DNA isolated from blood. Material: blood. The TCR sequence derives from a human donor who had recovered from COVID-19. The V and J segments used are TRBV18 and TRBJ2-2; the D gene identity is not certain. Here is the DNA: TGTGCCAGCTCACCGGCGAACACCGGGGAGCTGTTTTTT. This translates into CASSPANTGELFF.